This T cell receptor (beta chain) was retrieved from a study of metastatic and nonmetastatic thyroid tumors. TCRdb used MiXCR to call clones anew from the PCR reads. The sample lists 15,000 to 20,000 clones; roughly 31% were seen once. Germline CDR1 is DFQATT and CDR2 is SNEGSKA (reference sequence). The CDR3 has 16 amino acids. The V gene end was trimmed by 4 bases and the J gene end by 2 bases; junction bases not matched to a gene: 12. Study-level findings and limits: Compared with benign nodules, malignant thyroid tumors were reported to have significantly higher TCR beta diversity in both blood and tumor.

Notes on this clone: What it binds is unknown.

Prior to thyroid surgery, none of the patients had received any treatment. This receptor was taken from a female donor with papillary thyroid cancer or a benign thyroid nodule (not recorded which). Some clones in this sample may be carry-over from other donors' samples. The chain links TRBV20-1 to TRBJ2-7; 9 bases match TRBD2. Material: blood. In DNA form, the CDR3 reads TGCAGTGCTAAATTTTCAAGAGCGGGGGGACCCTACGAGCAGTACTTC. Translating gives CSAKFSRAGGPYEQYF.